This T cell receptor (beta chain) was observed in a study of neurological immune-mediated disorders. The count of this clonotype is one. TCRdb reprocessed the 5' RACE reads via MiXCR and lists one record per CDR3 protein. This sample has 65,000 to 90,000 distinct CDR3 sequences, with about 9.3% found just once. The CDR3 extends over 11 amino acids. V dropped 7 bases and J dropped 6 bases, with 9 bases sitting between them. The clonotype originates from a man aged 35 to 55 in good health. J is TRBJ2-5 and V is TRBV12-3 or TRBV12-4; D may correspond to TRBD1 or TRBD2 (5 bases each). The sequenced material came from PBMCs. This CDR3 is CASTPGQTQYF. DNA of the CDR3: TGTGCCAGCACCCCGGGGCAGACCCAGTACTTC.